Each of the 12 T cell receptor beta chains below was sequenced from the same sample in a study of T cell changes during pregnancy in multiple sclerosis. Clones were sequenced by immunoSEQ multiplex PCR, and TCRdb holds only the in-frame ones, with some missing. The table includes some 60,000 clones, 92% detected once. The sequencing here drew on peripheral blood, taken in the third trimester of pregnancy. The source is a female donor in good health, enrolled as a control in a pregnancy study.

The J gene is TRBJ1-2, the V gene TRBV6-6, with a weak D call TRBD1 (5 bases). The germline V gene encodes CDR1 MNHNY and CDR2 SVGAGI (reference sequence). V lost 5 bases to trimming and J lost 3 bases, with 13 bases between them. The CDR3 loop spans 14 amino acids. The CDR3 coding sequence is TGTGCCAGCAGTCGACAGAATAGAGACTATGGCTACACCTTC. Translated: CASSRQNRDYGYTF.

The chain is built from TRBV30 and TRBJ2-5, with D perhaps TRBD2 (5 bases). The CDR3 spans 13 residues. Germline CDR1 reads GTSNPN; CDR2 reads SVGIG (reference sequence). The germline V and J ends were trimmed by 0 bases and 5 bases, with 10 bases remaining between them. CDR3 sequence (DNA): TGTGCCTGGAGTGTACTTCCGGGGGAGACCCAGTACTTC. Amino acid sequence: CAWSVLPGETQYF.

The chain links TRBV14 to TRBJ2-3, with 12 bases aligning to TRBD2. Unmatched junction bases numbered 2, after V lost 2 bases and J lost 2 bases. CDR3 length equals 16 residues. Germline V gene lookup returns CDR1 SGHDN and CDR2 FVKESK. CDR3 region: CASSQLAGGLTDTQYF. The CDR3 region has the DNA TGTGCCAGCAGCCAACTAGCGGGAGGGCTCACAGATACGCAGTATTTT. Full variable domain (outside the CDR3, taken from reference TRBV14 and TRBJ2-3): EAGVTQFPSHSVIEKGQTVTLRCDPISGHDNLYWYRRVMGKEIKFLLHFVKESKQDESGMPNNRFLAERTGGTYSTLKVQPAELEDSGVYFCASSQLAGGLTDTQYFGPGTRLTVL.

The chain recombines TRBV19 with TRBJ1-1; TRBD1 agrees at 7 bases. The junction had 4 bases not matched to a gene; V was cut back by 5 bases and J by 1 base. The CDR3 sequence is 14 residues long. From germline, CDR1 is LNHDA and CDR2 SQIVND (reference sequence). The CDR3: CASSYRGGNTEAFF. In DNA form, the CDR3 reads TGTGCCAGTAGTTACAGGGGAGGGAACACTGAAGCTTTCTTT.

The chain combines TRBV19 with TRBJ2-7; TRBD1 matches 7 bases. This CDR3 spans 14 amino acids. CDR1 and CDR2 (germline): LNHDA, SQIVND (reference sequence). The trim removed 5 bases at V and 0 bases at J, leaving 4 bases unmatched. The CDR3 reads CASSARQGSYEQYF. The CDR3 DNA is TGTGCCAGTAGTGCACGACAGGGCTCCTACGAGCAGTACTTC.

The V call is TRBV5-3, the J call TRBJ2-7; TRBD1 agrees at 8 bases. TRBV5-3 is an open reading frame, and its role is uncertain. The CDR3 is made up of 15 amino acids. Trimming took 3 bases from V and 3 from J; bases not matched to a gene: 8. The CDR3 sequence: CARSCGQGGFYEQYF. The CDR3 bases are TGTGCCAGAAGCTGTGGACAGGGCGGTTTCTACGAGCAGTACTTC.

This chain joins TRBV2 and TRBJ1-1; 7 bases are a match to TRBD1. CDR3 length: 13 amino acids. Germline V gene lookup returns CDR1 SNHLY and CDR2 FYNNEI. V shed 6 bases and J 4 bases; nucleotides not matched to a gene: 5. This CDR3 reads CASRRQGSTEAFF. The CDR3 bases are TGTGCCAGCAGACGACAGGGATCCACTGAAGCTTTCTTT.

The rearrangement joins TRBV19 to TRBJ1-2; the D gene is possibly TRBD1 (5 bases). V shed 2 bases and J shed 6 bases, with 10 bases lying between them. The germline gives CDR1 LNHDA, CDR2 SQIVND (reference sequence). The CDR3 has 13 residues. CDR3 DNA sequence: TGTGCCAGTAGTATAAGGGGAACGGATGGCTACACCTTC. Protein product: CASSIRGTDGYTF.

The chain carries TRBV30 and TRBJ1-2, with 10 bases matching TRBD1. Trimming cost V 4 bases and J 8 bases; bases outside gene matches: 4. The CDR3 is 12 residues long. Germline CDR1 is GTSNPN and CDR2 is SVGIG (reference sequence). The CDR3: CAWTGTGEGYTF. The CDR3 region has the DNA TGTGCCTGGACCGGGACAGGGGAAGGCTACACCTTC.

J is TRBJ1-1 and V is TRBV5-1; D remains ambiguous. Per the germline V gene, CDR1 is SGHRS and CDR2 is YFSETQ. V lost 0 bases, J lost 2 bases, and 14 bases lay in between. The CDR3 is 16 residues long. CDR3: CASSLETGILNTEAFF. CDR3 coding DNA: TGCGCCAGCAGCTTGGAGACCGGGATACTTAACACTGAAGCTTTCTTT.

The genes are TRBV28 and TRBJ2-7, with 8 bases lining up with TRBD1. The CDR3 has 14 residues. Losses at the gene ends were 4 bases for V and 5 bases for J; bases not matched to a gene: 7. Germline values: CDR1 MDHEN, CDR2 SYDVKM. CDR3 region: CASSSGQGPNEQYF. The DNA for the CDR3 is TGTGCCAGCAGTTCCGGACAGGGTCCCAACGAGCAGTACTTC. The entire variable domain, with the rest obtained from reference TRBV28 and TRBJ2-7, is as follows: DVKVTQSSRYLVKRTGEKVFLECVQDMDHENMFWYRQDPGLGLRLIYFSYDVKMKEKGDIPEGYSVSREKKERFSLILESASTNQTSMYLCASSSGQGPNEQYFGPGTRLTVT.

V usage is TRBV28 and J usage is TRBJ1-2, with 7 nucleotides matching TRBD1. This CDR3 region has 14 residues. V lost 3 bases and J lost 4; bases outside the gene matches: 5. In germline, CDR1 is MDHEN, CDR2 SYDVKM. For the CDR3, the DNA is TGTGCCAGCAGTTTGGGACAGAGCCTCTATGGCTACACCTTC. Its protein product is CASSLGQSLYGYTF.